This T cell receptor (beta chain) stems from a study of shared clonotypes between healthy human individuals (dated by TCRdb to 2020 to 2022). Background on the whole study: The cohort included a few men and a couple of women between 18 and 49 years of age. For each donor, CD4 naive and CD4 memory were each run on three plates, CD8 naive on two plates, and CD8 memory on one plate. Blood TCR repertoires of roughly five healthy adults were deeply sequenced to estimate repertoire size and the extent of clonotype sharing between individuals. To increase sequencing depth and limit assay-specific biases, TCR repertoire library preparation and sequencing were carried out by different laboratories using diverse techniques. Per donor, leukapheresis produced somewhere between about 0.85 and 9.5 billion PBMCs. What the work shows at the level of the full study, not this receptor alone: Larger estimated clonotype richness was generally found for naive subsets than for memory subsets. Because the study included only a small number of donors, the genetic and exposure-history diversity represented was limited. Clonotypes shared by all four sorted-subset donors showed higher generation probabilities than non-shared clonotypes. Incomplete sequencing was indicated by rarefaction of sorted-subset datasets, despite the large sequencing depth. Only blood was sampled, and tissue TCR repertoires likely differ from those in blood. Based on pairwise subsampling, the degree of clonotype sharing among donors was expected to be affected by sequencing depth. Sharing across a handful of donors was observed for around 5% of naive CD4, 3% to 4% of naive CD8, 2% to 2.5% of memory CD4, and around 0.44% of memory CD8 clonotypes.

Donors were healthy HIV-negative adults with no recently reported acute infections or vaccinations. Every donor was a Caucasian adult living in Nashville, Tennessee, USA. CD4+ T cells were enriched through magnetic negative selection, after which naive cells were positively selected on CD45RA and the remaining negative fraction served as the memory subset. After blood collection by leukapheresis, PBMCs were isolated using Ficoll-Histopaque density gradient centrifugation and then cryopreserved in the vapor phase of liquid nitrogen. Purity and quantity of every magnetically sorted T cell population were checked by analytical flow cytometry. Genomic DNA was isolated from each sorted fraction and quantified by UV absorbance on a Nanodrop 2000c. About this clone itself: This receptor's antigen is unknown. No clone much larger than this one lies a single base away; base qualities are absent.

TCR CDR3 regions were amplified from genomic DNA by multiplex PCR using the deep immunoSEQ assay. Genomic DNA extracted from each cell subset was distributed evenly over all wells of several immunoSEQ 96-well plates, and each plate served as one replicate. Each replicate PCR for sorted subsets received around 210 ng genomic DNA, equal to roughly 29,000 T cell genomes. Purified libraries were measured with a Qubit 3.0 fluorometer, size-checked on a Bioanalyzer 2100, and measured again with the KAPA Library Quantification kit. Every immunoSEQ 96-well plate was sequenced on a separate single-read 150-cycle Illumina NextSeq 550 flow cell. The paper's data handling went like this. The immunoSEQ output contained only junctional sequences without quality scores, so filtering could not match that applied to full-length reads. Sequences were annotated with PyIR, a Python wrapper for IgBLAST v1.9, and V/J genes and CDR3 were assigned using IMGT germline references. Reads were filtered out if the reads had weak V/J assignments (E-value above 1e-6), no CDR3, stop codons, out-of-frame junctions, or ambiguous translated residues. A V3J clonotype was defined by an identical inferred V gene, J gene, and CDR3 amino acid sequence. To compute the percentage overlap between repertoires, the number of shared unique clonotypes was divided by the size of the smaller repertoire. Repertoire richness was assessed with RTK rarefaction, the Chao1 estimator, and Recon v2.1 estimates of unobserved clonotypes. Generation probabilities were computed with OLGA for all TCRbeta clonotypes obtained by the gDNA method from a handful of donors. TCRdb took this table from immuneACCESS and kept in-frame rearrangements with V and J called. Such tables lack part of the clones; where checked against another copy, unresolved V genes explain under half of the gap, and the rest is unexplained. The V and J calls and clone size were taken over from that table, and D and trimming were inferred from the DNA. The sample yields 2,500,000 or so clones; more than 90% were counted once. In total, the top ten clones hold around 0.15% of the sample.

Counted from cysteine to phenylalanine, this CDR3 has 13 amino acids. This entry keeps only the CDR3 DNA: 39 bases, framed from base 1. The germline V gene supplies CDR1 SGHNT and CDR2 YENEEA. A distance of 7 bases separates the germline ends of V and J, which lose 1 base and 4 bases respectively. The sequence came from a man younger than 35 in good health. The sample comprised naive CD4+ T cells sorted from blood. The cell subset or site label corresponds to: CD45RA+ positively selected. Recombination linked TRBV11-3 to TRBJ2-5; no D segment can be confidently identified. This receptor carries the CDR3 CASSLGPLETQYF. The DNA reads TGTGCCAGCAGCTTAGGGCCCTTAGAGACCCAGTACTTC.